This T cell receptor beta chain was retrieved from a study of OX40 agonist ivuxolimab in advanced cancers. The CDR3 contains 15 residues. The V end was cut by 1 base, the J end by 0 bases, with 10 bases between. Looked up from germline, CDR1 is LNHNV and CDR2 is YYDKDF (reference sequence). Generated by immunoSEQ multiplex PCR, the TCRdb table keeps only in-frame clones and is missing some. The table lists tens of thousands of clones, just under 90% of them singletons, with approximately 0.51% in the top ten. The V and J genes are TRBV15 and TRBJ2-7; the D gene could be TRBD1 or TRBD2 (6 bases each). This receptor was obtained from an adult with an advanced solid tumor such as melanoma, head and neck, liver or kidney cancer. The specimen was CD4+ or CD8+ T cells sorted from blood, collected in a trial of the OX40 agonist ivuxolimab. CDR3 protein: CATSRGGDTSYEQYF. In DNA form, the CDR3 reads TGTGCCACCAGCAGAGGGGGGGACACCTCCTACGAGCAGTACTTC.